This T cell receptor (beta chain) comes out of a study of cytomegalovirus exposure and HLA in healthy donors. Study-level points and caveats: Available immune exposure information was restricted to CMV serostatus only. Using a false discovery rate of 0.05, a later analysis showed that 15,000 to 20,000 TCR beta sequences were associated with HLA alleles.

Vbeta (60) and Jbeta (13) primers were used in the PCR. Clones were sequenced by immunoSEQ multiplex PCR, and TCRdb holds only the in-frame ones, with some missing. The record lists about 72,000 clones, of which the ten most abundant hold approximately 2.9%. Points on this clone: Its cognate antigen is unknown.

The CDR3 has 17 residues. V dropped 4 bases and J dropped 4 bases, with 20 bases sitting between them. CDR1 and CDR2 (germline): KGHSH, LQKENI. The sample comprised PBMCs. The source of this sequence is a man aged 40-49 years in good health and CMV-seronegative. This chain joins TRBV18 and TRBJ2-1, with TRBD1 as a possible D gene (6 bases). This CDR3 is CASSLRGGVGWYNEQFF. The CDR3 region has the DNA TGTGCCAGCTCACTTAGAGGGGGAGTAGGATGGTACAATGAGCAGTTCTTC. The full variable domain, rest sourced from reference TRBV18 and TRBJ2-1, is NAGVMQNPRHLVRRRGQEARLRCSPMKGHSHVYWYRQLPEEGLKFMVYLQKENIIDESGMPKERFSAEFPKEGPSILRIQQVVRGDSAAYFCASSLRGGVGWYNEQFFGPGTRLTVL.